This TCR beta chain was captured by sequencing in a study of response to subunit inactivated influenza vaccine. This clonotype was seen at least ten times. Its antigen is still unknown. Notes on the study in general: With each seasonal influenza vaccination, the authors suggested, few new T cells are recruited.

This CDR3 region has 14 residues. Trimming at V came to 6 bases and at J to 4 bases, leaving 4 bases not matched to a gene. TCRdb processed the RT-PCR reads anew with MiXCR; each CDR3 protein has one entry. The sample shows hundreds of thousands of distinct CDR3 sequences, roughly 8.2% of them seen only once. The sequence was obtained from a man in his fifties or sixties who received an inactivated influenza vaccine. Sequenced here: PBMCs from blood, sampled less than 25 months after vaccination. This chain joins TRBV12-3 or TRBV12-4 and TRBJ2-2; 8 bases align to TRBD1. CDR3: CASRPRGLTGELFF. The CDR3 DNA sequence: TGTGCCAGCAGACCCAGGGGGCTCACCGGGGAGCTGTTTTTT.